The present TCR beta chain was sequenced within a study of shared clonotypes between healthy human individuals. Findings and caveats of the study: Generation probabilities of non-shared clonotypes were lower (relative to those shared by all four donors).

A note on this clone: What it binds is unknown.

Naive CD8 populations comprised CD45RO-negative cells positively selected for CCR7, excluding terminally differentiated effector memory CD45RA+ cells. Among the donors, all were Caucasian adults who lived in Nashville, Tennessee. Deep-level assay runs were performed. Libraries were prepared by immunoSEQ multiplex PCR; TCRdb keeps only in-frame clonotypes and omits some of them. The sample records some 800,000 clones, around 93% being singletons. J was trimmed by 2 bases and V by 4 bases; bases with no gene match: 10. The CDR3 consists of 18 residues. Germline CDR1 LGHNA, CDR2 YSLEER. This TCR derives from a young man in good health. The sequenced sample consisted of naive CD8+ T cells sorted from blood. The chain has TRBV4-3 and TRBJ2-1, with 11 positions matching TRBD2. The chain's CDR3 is CASSLQGLAEPPYNEQFF. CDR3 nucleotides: TGCGCCAGCAGCCTACAGGGACTAGCGGAACCCCCCTACAATGAGCAGTTCTTC.